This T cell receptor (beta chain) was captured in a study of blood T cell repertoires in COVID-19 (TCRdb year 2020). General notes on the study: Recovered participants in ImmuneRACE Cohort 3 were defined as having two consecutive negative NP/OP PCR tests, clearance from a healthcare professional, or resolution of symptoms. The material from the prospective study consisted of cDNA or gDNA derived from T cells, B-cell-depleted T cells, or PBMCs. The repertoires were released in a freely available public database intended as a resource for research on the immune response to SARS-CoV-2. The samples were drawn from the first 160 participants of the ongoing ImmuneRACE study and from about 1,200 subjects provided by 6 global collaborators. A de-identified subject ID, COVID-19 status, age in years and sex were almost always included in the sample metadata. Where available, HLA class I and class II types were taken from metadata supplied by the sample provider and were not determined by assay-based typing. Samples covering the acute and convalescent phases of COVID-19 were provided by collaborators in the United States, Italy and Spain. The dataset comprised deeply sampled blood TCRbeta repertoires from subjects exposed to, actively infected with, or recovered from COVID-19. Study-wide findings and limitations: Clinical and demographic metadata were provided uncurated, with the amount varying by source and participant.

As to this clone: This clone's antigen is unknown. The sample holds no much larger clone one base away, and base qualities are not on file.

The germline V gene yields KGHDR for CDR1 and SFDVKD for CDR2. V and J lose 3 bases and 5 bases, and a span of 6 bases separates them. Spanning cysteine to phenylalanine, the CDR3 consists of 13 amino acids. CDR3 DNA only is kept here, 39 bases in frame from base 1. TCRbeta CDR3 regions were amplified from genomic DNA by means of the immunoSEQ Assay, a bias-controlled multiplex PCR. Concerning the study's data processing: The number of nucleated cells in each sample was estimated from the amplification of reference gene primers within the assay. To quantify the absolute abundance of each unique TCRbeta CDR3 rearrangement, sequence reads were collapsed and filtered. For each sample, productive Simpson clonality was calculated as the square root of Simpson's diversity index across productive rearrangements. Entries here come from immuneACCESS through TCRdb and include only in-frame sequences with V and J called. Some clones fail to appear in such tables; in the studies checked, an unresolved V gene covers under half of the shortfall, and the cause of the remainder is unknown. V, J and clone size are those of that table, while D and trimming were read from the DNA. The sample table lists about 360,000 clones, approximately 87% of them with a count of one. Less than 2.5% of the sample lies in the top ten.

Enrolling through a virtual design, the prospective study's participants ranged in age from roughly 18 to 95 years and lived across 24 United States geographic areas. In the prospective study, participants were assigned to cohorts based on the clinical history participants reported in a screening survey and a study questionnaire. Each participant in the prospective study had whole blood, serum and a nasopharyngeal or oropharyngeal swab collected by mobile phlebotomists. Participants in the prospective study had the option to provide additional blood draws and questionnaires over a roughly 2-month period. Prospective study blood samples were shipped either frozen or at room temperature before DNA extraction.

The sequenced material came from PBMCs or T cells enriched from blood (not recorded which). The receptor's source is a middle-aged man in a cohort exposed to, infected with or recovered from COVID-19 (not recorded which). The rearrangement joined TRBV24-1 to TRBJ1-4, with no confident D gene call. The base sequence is TGTGCCACCAGTGATGGGCCAAATGAAAAACTGTTTTTT. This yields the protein CATSDGPNEKLFF.